This T cell receptor (beta chain) was documented in a study of blood T cell repertoires in COVID-19. Study details: Samples came from the United States, Italy and Spain, spanning acute and convalescent COVID-19. The cDNA or gDNA used as material had been derived from T cells, B-cell-depleted T cells, or PBMCs.

In its sample, this clone was seen once. Which cohort a participant joined came from the clinical history participants gave. Authors' processing steps: From reference gene primer amplification, estimates of nucleated cell counts were derived. Sequenced by immunoSEQ multiplex PCR; TCRdb stores in-frame clones only, minus some. D and trimming come from the DNA, and the V and J calls and clone size come from that table. This table holds about 250,000 clones, about nine tenths found once. The TCR sequence derives from a man between 35 and 55 years old who had recovered from COVID-19. The sequenced sample was PBMCs or T cells enriched from blood (not recorded which).

The CDR3 nucleotides are TGTGCTAGTGGTTCTGGGGCTTACAATGAGCAGTTCTTC. Translating gives CASGSGAYNEQFF. The chain is built from TRBV12-5 and TRBJ2-1; perhaps TRBD1 as D (5 bases). V was pared by 4 bases and J by 4 bases, with 8 bases between. CDR1 and CDR2 from the germline V gene are LGHNT and FRNRAP. This CDR3 is 13 amino acids long.